This T cell receptor beta chain was profiled in a study of cytomegalovirus exposure and HLA in healthy donors. On this clone itself: Its antigen remains unidentified.

In the PCR, 60 Vbeta and 13 Jbeta primers were used. TCRdb's copy holds only in-frame clones and misses some; the assay was immunoSEQ multiplex PCR. This sample has 90,000 to 150,000 clones, with 60% to 85% found just once. Study-level findings and limits: Prior analysis indicated that the majority of TCR beta V segments exhibited productivity approximately 87% or approximately 30% of the time.

Sequenced input: PBMCs. This receptor was taken from a female donor in good health and CMV-seronegative.

The CDR3 here is CASSGPGGTGETQYF. In nucleotides, the CDR3 is TGTGCCAGCAGCGGGCCGGGGGGGACGGGGGAGACCCAGTACTTC. The rearrangement uses TRBV9 and TRBJ2-5; TRBD2 matches 8 bases. Germline V CDR1 and CDR2: SGDLS, YYNGEE. CDR3 length: 15 amino acids. After removal of 3 bases from V and 5 bases from J, the junction contained 9 bases not matched to a gene.